The source of this TCR beta chain is a study of shared clonotypes between healthy human individuals (dated by TCRdb to the early 2020s). Study-level background: The cohort included three men and a couple of women between 18 and 49 years of age. Each donor's leukapheresis produced roughly between about 0.8 and 10 billion PBMCs. Libraries were prepared and TCR repertoires were sequenced by different laboratories using diverse techniques, in order to increase sequencing depth and limit assay-specific biases. For each donor, CD4 naive and CD4 memory were each run on three plates, CD8 naive on two plates, and CD8 memory on one plate. To estimate repertoire size and how much clonotype sharing occurs between individuals, the study deeply sequenced the blood TCR repertoires of 5 or 6 healthy adults. On the study overall, not on this receptor specifically: Incomplete sequencing was indicated by rarefaction of sorted-subset datasets, despite the large sequencing depth. The small number of donors limited the genetic and exposure-history diversity represented. Pairwise subsampling led to the expectation that sequencing depth would affect the degree of clonotype sharing among donors. Compared with non-shared clonotypes, clonotypes shared by all four sorted-subset donors had higher generation probabilities. Naive subsets generally had larger estimated clonotype richness than memory subsets did. Sampling was restricted to blood, and TCR repertoires in tissue are likely to differ from TCR repertoires in blood. Sharing across several donors was observed for approximately 4.6% of naive CD4, 3% to 3.5% of naive CD8, 2% to 2.5% of memory CD4, and 0.4% of memory CD8 clonotypes.

In its sample, this clone was seen once. The antigen it recognizes is unknown. Base qualities were left out, and no much larger clone turns up one base away. The donors were healthy, HIV-negative adults who had no recently reported acute infections or vaccinations. Every donor was a Caucasian adult residing in Nashville, Tennessee, USA. CD4+ T cells were enriched through magnetic negative selection, after which naive cells were positively selected on CD45RA and the remaining negative fraction served as the memory subset. Blood was collected by leukapheresis, and PBMCs were isolated by Ficoll-Histopaque density gradient centrifugation and then cryopreserved in liquid nitrogen vapor phase. Purity and quantity of every magnetically sorted T cell population were checked by analytical flow cytometry. Genomic DNA was isolated from each sorted fraction and quantified by UV absorbance on a Nanodrop 2000c.

V is pared back by 4 bases and J by 0 bases, with 11 bases lying between the germline termini. Counted from cysteine to phenylalanine, this CDR3 has 14 amino acids. The only DNA kept is the CDR3, 42 bases in frame from the first base. The germline V gene gives CDR1 as SGHRS and CDR2 as YFSETQ. Using the deep immunoSEQ assay, TCR CDR3 regions were amplified from genomic DNA by multiplex PCR. Genomic DNA extracted from each cell subset was distributed evenly over all wells of several immunoSEQ 96-well plates, and each plate served as one replicate. For sorted subsets, approximately 200 ng of genomic DNA, equivalent to roughly 33,000 T cell genomes, went into each replicate PCR. The purified libraries were quantified using a Qubit 3.0 fluorometer, sized with a Bioanalyzer 2100, and then quantified again using the KAPA Library Quantification kit. Every immunoSEQ 96-well plate was sequenced on a dedicated single-read 150-cycle Illumina NextSeq 550 flow cell. Per the source publication's procedure: Because the immunoSEQ output included only junctional sequences and no quality scores, the filtering could not be the same as the filtering used for full-length reads. To assign V/J genes and CDR3, sequences were annotated against IMGT germline references using PyIR, a Python wrapper for IgBLAST v1.9. Reads with weak V/J assignments (E-value above 1e-6), missing CDR3, stop codons, out-of-frame junctions, or ambiguous translated residues were removed. V3J clonotypes were defined by identical inferred V gene, J gene, and CDR3 amino acid sequence. Percentage overlap between repertoires was calculated by dividing the number of shared unique clonotypes by the size of the smaller repertoire. RTK rarefaction, the Chao1 estimator, and Recon v2.1 estimates of unobserved clonotypes were used to assess repertoire richness. OLGA was used to compute generation probabilities for all TCRbeta clonotypes that the gDNA method yielded from a few donors. The table was pulled from immuneACCESS by TCRdb, which kept in-frame rearrangements only. Such tables lose some clones; where checked, under half of the loss comes from unresolved V genes, and the rest has no known cause. V, J and clone size were drawn from that table, and D and trimming were deduced from the DNA. This sample comprises 2 million to 2.5 million clones, roughly 93% of them detected only once. The ten largest clones represent roughly 0.36% of the sample.

The receptor comes from a man younger than 35 in good health. Some clones in this sample may be carry-over from other donors' samples. The sequenced sample consisted of naive CD4+ T cells from PBMCs. In the paper's terms, the cell subset or site label means: CD45RA+ positively selected. The rearrangement joined TRBV5-1 to TRBJ2-7, with no confidently assigned D gene. The nucleotide sequence is given as TGCGCCAGCAGCGCCGGACGGCCCTCCTACGAGCAGTACTTC. This sequence encodes CASSAGRPSYEQYF.